The 32 T cell receptor beta chains reported below all come from one sample, sequenced in a study of T cell responses to AZD1222 COVID-19 vaccine. Clones were sequenced by immunoSEQ multiplex PCR, and TCRdb holds only the in-frame ones, with some missing. The sample has 150,000 or so clones; 94% are singletons. The source material was peripheral blood, sampled on day 0 of AZD1222 vaccination. These receptors all stem from an adult in good health.

V usage is TRBV28 and J usage is TRBJ2-7; 7 positions agree with TRBD2. CDR1 and CDR2 (germline): MDHEN, SYDVKM. The length of the CDR3 is 12 residues. The junction had 4 bases not matched to a gene; V was cut back by 11 bases and J by 0 bases. CDR3: CACRDYSYEQYF. The CDR3 DNA reads as TGTGCCTGCCGGGACTACTCCTACGAGCAGTACTTC. Combining the CDR3 with reference TRBV28 and TRBJ2-7 gives the whole variable domain DVKVTQSSRYLVKRTGEKVFLECVQDMDHENMFWYRQDPGLGLRLIYFSYDVKMKEKGDIPEGYSVSREKKERFSLILESASTNQTSMYLCACRDYSYEQYFGPGTRLTVT.

The chain links TRBV15 to TRBJ2-1; D is ambiguous. The CDR3 is 11 amino acids. Germline V lookup: CDR1 LNHNV, CDR2 YYDKDF (reference sequence). Trimming pared 1 base from V and 9 bases from J, leaving 4 bases between. The CDR3 loop reads CATSRVSEQFF. In DNA, the CDR3 is TGTGCCACCAGCAGAGTCAGTGAGCAGTTCTTC.

The chain has TRBV5-1 and TRBJ1-5; possible D gene TRBD1, 5 bases. Germline CDR1 and CDR2: SGHRS and YFSETQ. This CDR3 is built from 13 residues. Trimming shortened V by 0 bases and J by 15 bases, and 16 bases separated the two germline ends. Here the CDR3 DNA reads TGCGCCAGCAGCTTGGAACGGGACTCTAGGAGGCATTTT. It translates to CASSLERDSRRHF.

This rearrangement joins TRBV11-2 to TRBJ2-7; D call uncertain. This CDR3 region has 12 residues. Trimming pared 0 bases from V and 5 bases from J, leaving 5 bases between. Germline V gene data show CDR1 as SGHAT and CDR2 as FQNNGV. The CDR3, as DNA: TGTGCCAGCAGCTTAGATAGGGACGAGCAGTACTTC. It codes for CASSLDRDEQYF.

The count of this clone is one. The rearrangement links TRBV28 to TRBJ1-4; the D gene is possibly TRBD1 (5 bases). The V and J ends lost 4 bases and 8 bases respectively, with 17 bases between them. The CDR3 extends over 15 amino acids. Germline CDR1 reads MDHEN; CDR2 reads SYDVKM. CDR3 in DNA: TGTGCCAGCAGTTCGTTTAGGGGAGGTTGGGAAAAACTGTTTTTT. Its translation is CASSSFRGGWEKLFF.

The rearrangement links TRBV11-2 to TRBJ2-3; D is uncertain. This CDR3 contains 15 residues. Germline V lookup: CDR1 SGHAT, CDR2 FQNNGV. V lost 5 bases to trimming and J lost 3 bases, with 15 bases between them. The CDR3 region has the DNA TGTGCCAGCAGCCCCTTAGCTACCCGGACAGATACGCAGTATTTT. Its protein product is CASSPLATRTDTQYF.

This chain connects TRBV10-2 to TRBJ1-2, with 7 bases that match TRBD1. CDR1 is WSHSY, CDR2 SAAADI, per germline. Trimming removed 6 bases from V and 5 bases from J; junction bases left unmatched: 6. The CDR3 loop spans 13 amino acids. The CDR3 DNA follows: TGCGCCAGCAGCGCCGGGACAGCTTATGGCTACACCTTC. It codes for CASSAGTAYGYTF.

CDR3 sequence: CASSLSAIDYEQYF. The CDR3 DNA is TGTGCCAGCAGTTTATCAGCCATTGACTACGAGCAGTACTTC. The chain carries TRBV28 and TRBJ2-7, with no clear D. CDR1 and CDR2 from the germline V gene are MDHEN and SYDVKM. This CDR3 region has 14 residues. Trimming removed 1 base at V and 3 bases at J, with 10 bases between.

The chain combines TRBV20-1 with TRBJ2-3; TRBD1 matches at 8 bases. This CDR3 is built from 14 residues. CDR1 DFQATT and CDR2 SNEGSKA come from the germline V gene (reference sequence). V trimming: 3 bases; J trimming: 5 bases; junction bases outside the gene matches: 7. The CDR3 bases are TGCAGTGCTAGTCAGGGGGCGTATGTAGATACGCAGTATTTT. Translation gives CSASQGAYVDTQYF.

The rearrangement joins TRBV7-6 to TRBJ1-3; D unresolved. The CDR3 runs to 15 residues. V lost 2 bases and J 0 bases, leaving 8 bases between the germline ends. The germline V gene has CDR1 SGHVS and CDR2 FNYEAQ. CDR3 nucleotides: TGTGCCAGCAGCTTACAGGTAATCTCTGGAAACACCATATATTTT. Translation: CASSLQVISGNTIYF.

V gene TRBV14 combines with J gene TRBJ2-7, with 8 bases matching TRBD1. V lost 2 bases and J lost 4; bases outside the gene matches: 4. CDR1 is SGHDN, CDR2 FVKESK, per germline. This CDR3 is built from 14 residues. CDR3 DNA sequence: TGTGCCAGCAGCCAAATGGACAGGGCGTACGAGCAGTACTTC. Protein sequence: CASSQMDRAYEQYF.

The rearrangement uses TRBV3-1 (or the pseudogene TRBV3-2) and TRBJ2-7; D not certain. Trimming shortened V by 5 bases and J by 6 bases, and 14 bases separated the two germline ends. Germline CDR1 reads LGHDT; CDR2 reads YNNKEL (reference sequence). This CDR3 is 13 amino acids long. The CDR3 DNA reads TGTGCCAGCAGCACCCATCAAGTTTTCGAGCAGTACTTC. Translation gives CASSTHQVFEQYF.

V usage is TRBV7-8 and J usage is TRBJ1-6; a possible D gene is TRBD1 (5 bases). This CDR3 is built from 14 residues. V gave up 3 bases and J gave up 13 bases, with 16 bases separating them. From germline, CDR1 is SGHVS and CDR2 FQNEAQ. The DNA for the CDR3 is TGTGCCAGCAGCTTGGGACGGGGTGGGACCCCCCTCCACTTT. Translating it yields CASSLGRGGTPLHF.

V gene TRBV6-6 combines with J gene TRBJ2-7, with 7 bases that match TRBD2. CDR3 length: 13 amino acids. The germline V gene has CDR1 MNHNY and CDR2 SVGAGI (reference sequence). V was pared by 6 bases and J by 2 bases, with 4 bases of the junction left unmatched. The DNA for the CDR3 is TGTGCCAGCAGCGGGAGGCCCCCCTACGAGCAGTACTTC. Encoded protein: CASSGRPPYEQYF.

The chain has TRBV11-2 and TRBJ1-1; D perhaps matches TRBD1 (5 bases). V lost 2 bases, J lost 7 bases, and 11 bases lay in between. Germline CDR1 and CDR2: SGHAT and FQNNGV. The CDR3 loop spans 13 amino acids. CDR3 nucleotide sequence: TGTGCCAGCAGCTTATGGCAGGGTCGTGAAGCTTTCTTT. The encoded protein is CASSLWQGREAFF.

This chain connects TRBV27 to TRBJ1-1; no definite D call. Trimming removed 2 bases at V and 0 bases at J, with 10 bases between. The length of the CDR3 is 15 residues. Germline V gene data show CDR1 as MNHEY and CDR2 as SMNVEV (reference sequence). In nucleotides, the CDR3 is TGTGCCAGCAGTTTACTCCGGGAAATGAACACTGAAGCTTTCTTT. Translating gives CASSLLREMNTEAFF.

V is TRBV28 and J is TRBJ2-1; 8 nucleotides match TRBD2. With 1 base clipped from V and 7 bases from J, the junction kept 9 bases outside the gene matches. CDR3 size: 16 residues. Germline assignment: CDR1 MDHEN and CDR2 SYDVKM. CDR3 amino acids: CASSLFSGSRGNEQFF. For the CDR3, the DNA is TGTGCCAGCAGTTTATTCAGCGGGAGTAGAGGGAATGAGCAGTTCTTC.

CDR3 protein: CASSWGQGSPEAFF. CDR3 nucleotide sequence: TGCGCCAGCAGCTGGGGACAGGGGTCCCCTGAAGCTTTCTTT. The chain links TRBV5-1 to TRBJ1-1; 10 bases align to TRBD1. The CDR3 runs 14 residues. Per the germline V gene, CDR1 is SGHRS and CDR2 is YFSETQ. With V trimmed by 3 bases and J by 6 bases, 5 bases remained unmatched.

The genes are TRBV14 and TRBJ2-1; the match to TRBD2 covers 7 bases. Germline loops: CDR1 SGHDN, CDR2 FVKESK. This CDR3 spans 15 amino acids. The V segment lost 1 base and the J segment 7 bases; nucleotides outside the gene matches: 7. CDR3 in DNA: TGTGCCAGCAGCCAAGTTCATGGGAGGGAGAATGAGCAGTTCTTC. Its protein product is CASSQVHGRENEQFF. Looking up the rest from reference TRBV14 and TRBJ2-1 gives the full variable domain: EAGVTQFPSHSVIEKGQTVTLRCDPISGHDNLYWYRRVMGKEIKFLLHFVKESKQDESGMPNNRFLAERTGGTYSTLKVQPAELEDSGVYFCASSQVHGRENEQFFGPGTRLTVL.

CDR3 sequence (DNA): TGTGCCAGCAGCTTAGCCGGGACAGGGAGGAATGAGCAGTTCTTC. This translates into CASSLAGTGRNEQFF. This chain joins TRBV7-6 and TRBJ2-1, with 9 bases aligning to TRBD1. Germline-derived CDR1 and CDR2 are SGHVS and FNYEAQ. V shed 0 bases, J shed 7 bases, and the junction held 4 bases outside the gene matches. The CDR3 has 15 residues.

This chain connects TRBV3-1 (or the pseudogene TRBV3-2) to TRBJ1-2, with 7 bases identical to TRBD1. Germline CDR1 LGHDT, CDR2 YNNKEL (reference sequence). V trimming: 1 base; J trimming: 1 base; junction bases outside the gene matches: 3. This CDR3 spans 15 amino acids. The CDR3, as DNA: TGTGCCAGCAGCCAAGGGACAGGCCTTAACTATGGCTACACCTTC. It encodes CASSQGTGLNYGYTF.

This chain uses TRBV27 with TRBJ1-2, with a weak D call TRBD1 (5 bases). This CDR3 spans 17 amino acids. CDR1 and CDR2 from the germline V gene are MNHEY and SMNVEV (reference sequence). V was cut by 2 bases and J by 4 bases, with 20 bases left in between. CDR3 DNA sequence: TGTGCCAGCAGTTTAACGCCCCAGGGTTTGGAATTCTATGGCTACACCTTC. This sequence encodes CASSLTPQGLEFYGYTF.

The gene calls are TRBV7-9 and TRBJ2-3; D not resolved. Germline CDR1 and CDR2: SEHNR and FQNEAQ (reference sequence). V lost 4 bases and J 3 bases, leaving 5 bases between the germline ends. The CDR3 consists of 12 residues. The CDR3 protein is CASSSATDTQYF. For the CDR3, the DNA is TGTGCCAGCAGCTCTGCGACAGATACGCAGTATTTT.

This rearrangement joins TRBV7-8 to TRBJ2-7, with D hard to call. This CDR3 has 11 amino acids. V was clipped by 5 bases and J by 4 bases, with 6 bases between them. The V gene's germline CDR1 is SGHVS and CDR2 FQNEAQ. The CDR3 loop reads CASSDHYEQYF. CDR3 nucleotides: TGTGCCAGCAGCGACCATTACGAGCAGTACTTC.

V usage is TRBV27 and J usage is TRBJ2-1; D is perhaps TRBD1 (6 bases). Trimming removed 3 bases from V and 9 bases from J, with 9 bases in between. There are 12 residues in the CDR3. CDR1 and CDR2 from the germline V gene are MNHEY and SMNVEV (reference sequence). CDR3 protein: CASSFPRGEQFF. The CDR3 coding sequence is TGTGCCAGCAGTTTCCCCAGGGGTGAGCAGTTCTTC.

The rearrangement uses TRBV4-2 and TRBJ2-5; 9 bases are a match to TRBD2. CDR1 is LGHNA and CDR2 is YNFKEQ in the germline V gene. Trimming took 4 bases from V and 3 from J; bases not matched to a gene: 6. The CDR3 has 15 amino acids. CDR3 DNA: TGTGCCAGCAGCCGAAGCGAGCGGGGGGAAGAGACCCAGTACTTC. This codes for CASSRSERGEETQYF.

This rearrangement joins TRBV4-1 to TRBJ2-3; D remains ambiguous. With 0 bases removed from V and 6 bases from J, the gap between germline ends came to 16 bases. There are 16 residues in the CDR3. Germline-derived CDR1 and CDR2 are MGHRA and YSYEKL. The CDR3 loop reads CASSQEHTRASDTQYF. The CDR3 nucleotides read TGCGCCAGCAGCCAAGAACATACAAGGGCCTCTGATACGCAGTATTTT.

J is TRBJ2-7 and V is TRBV12-3 or TRBV12-4, with a possible D match to TRBD2 (5 bases). CDR3 size: 13 residues. V lost 3 bases and J 4 bases, leaving 10 bases between the germline ends. The DNA of the CDR3 is TGTGCCAGCAGTTTCAGGAGGTCTTACGAGCAGTACTTC. Its protein is CASSFRRSYEQYF.

The chain is built from TRBV6-5 and TRBJ1-5; a weak D match, TRBD1 (5 bases). The CDR3 length is 15 residues. Germline V lookup: CDR1 MNHEY, CDR2 SVGAGI. V was clipped by 7 bases and J by 3 bases, with 16 bases between them. Written as DNA, the CDR3 is TGTGCCAGCACCAGACAGAGAACCAACAATCAGCCCCAGCATTTT. It encodes CASTRQRTNNQPQHF.

The rearrangement links TRBV7-8 to TRBJ2-1; tentative D call: TRBD2 (5 bases). CDR3 size: 15 residues. Trimming stripped 5 bases from V and 5 bases from J, with 16 bases between. The V gene's germline CDR1 is SGHVS and CDR2 FQNEAQ. CDR3 sequence reads: CASSPRGGLNNEQFF. The CDR3 DNA reads as TGTGCCAGCAGCCCACGTGGAGGATTGAACAATGAGCAGTTCTTC.

The chain couples TRBV5-1 to TRBJ2-5, with TRBD1 matching 10 bases. CDR1 SGHRS and CDR2 YFSETQ come from the germline V gene. Trimming took 6 bases from V and 1 from J; bases not matched to a gene: 3. CDR3 length equals 14 residues. Here the CDR3 reads CASTRTGGQETQYF. The CDR3 region has the DNA TGCGCCAGCACCCGGACAGGGGGCCAAGAGACCCAGTACTTC. Supplemented by reference TRBV5-1 and TRBJ2-5, the full variable domain reads KAGVTQTPRYLIKTRGQQVTLSCSPISGHRSVSWYQQTPGQGLQFLFEYFSETQRNKGNFPGRFSGRQFSNSRSEMNVSTLELGDSALYLCASTRTGGQETQYFGPGTRLLVL.

The rearrangement uses TRBV5-1 and TRBJ1-4, with a tentative D call TRBD1 (5 bases). Trimming pared 4 bases from V and 7 bases from J, leaving 11 bases between. The CDR3 covers 13 residues. The germline V gene has CDR1 SGHRS and CDR2 YFSETQ. CDR3 DNA: TGCGCCAGCAGCCCTTTAGGGGCTGAAAAACTGTTTTTT. Translation: CASSPLGAEKLFF.